This T cell receptor (beta chain) was identified during a study of control samples from healthy donors and cancer patients. The junction had 20 bases not matched to a gene; V was cut back by 5 bases and J by 6 bases. This CDR3 is built from 19 residues. Per the germline V gene, CDR1 is SGHVS and CDR2 is FQNEAQ. Sequencing was performed with immunoSEQ multiplex PCR; in TCRdb, only in-frame clones are kept and a portion is missing. The sample records 110,000 or so clones, around 87% being singletons. The chain links TRBV7-8 to TRBJ2-1, with 9 positions matching TRBD2. The sequenced sample consisted of blood. The TCR sequence derives from a man aged 25 to 40 in good health. The DNA of the CDR3 is TGTGCCAGCAGCCCAAGGGGTGGAGCGGGGGGATACCCGGCCAATGAGCAGTTCTTC. It yields the protein CASSPRGGAGGYPANEQFF.